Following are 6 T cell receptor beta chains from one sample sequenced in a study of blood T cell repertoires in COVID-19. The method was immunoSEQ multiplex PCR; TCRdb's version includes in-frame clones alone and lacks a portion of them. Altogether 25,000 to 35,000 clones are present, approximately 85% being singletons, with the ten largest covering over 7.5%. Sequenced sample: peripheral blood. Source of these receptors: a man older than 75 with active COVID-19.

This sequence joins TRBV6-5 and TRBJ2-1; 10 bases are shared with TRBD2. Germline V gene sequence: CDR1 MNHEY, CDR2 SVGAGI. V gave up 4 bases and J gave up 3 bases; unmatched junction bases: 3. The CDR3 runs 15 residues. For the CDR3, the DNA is TGTGCCAGCAGTTCCTCTAGCGGGGGCTACAATGAGCAGTTCTTC. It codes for CASSSSSGGYNEQFF.

DNA of the CDR3: TGTGCCAGCAGCTCAGACAGGCTTTATGGCTACACCTTC. Its protein product is CASSSDRLYGYTF. The chain employs TRBV5-6 and TRBJ1-2; a possible D gene is TRBD1 (6 bases). Germline-derived CDR1 and CDR2 are SGHDT and YYEEEE. V dropped 3 bases and J dropped 5 bases, with 11 bases sitting between them. The CDR3 contains 13 residues.

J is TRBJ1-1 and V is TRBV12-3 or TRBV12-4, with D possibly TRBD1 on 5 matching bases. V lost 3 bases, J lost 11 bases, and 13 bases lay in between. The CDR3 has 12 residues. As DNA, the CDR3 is TGTGCCAGCAGTTTGGGGCCCCGGTGGGCTTTCTTT. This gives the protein CASSLGPRWAFF.

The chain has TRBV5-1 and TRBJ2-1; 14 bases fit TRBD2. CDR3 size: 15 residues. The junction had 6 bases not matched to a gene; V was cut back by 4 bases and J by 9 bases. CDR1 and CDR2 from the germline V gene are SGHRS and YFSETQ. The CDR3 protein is CASSPTSGGAFEQFF. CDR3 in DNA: TGCGCCAGCAGCCCGACTAGCGGGGGGGCGTTTGAGCAGTTCTTC. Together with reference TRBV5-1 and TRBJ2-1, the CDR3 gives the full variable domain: KAGVTQTPRYLIKTRGQQVTLSCSPISGHRSVSWYQQTPGQGLQFLFEYFSETQRNKGNFPGRFSGRQFSNSRSEMNVSTLELGDSALYLCASSPTSGGAFEQFFGPGTRLTVL.

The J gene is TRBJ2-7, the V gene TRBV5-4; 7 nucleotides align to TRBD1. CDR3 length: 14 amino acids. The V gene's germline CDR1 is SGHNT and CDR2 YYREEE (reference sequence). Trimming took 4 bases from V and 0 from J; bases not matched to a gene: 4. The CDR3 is CASSPGTDSYEQYF. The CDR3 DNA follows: TGTGCCAGCAGCCCGGGGACAGACTCCTACGAGCAGTACTTC.

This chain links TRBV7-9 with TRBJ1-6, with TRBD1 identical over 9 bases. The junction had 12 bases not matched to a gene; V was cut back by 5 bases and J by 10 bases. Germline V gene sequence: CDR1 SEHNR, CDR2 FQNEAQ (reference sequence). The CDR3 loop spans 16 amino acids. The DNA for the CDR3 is TGTGCCAGCAGCGTCGGACAGGGGATTTCGATATCACCCCTCCACTTT. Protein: CASSVGQGISISPLHF.